The entry below describes one T cell receptor beta chain. This entry comes from a study of cytomegalovirus exposure and HLA in healthy donors. In the PCR, 60 Vbeta and 13 Jbeta primers were used. TCRdb's copy holds only in-frame clones and misses some; the assay was immunoSEQ multiplex PCR. The table lists around 200,000 clones, roughly 80% of them singletons. Trimming cost V 4 bases and J 4 bases; bases outside gene matches: 3. CDR3 length equals 14 residues. Germline V gene sequence: CDR1 LGHNA, CDR2 YSLEER. This clonotype originated in a man between 35 and 55 years old in good health and CMV-seropositive. The chain joins TRBV4-3 to TRBJ1-5; 8 bases align to TRBD1. The sequencing input was PBMCs. The DNA for the CDR3 is TGCGCCAGCAGCCGCGGGACAGGTAATCAGCCCCAGCATTTT. This encodes CASSRGTGNQPQHF.